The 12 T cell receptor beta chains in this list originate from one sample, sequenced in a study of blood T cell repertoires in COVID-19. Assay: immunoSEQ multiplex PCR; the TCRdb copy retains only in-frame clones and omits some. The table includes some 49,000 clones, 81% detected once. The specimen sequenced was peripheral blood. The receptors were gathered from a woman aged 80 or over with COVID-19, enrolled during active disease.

The CDR3 protein is CATNSHSGEYGYTF. Written as DNA, the CDR3 is TGTGCCACCAACTCACACTCGGGAGAGTATGGCTACACCTTC. V and J are TRBV6-6 and TRBJ1-2; D call uncertain. This CDR3 has 14 residues. Trimming cost V 10 bases and J 5 bases, with 20 bases left between them. Germline CDR1 reads MNHNY; CDR2 reads SVGAGI (reference sequence).

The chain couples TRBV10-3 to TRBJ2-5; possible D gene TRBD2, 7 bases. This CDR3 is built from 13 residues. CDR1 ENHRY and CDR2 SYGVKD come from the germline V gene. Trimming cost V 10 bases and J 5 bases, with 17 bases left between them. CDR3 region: CATSGGGWETQYF. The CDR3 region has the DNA TGTGCCACCTCTGGGGGGGGCTGGGAGACCCAGTACTTC.

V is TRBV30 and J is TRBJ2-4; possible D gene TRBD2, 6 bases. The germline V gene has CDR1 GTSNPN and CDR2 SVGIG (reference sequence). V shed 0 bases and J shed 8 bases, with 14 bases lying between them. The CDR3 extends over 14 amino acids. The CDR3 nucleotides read TGTGCCTGGAGTGTAGAGGCGGGGTGGCACATTCAGTACTTC. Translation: CAWSVEAGWHIQYF. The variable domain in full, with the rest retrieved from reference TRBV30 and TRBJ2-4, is SQTIHQWPATLVQPVGSPLSLECTVEGTSNPNLYWYRQAAGRGLQLLFYSVGIGQISSEVPQNLSASRPQDRQFILSSKKLLLSDSGFYLCAWSVEAGWHIQYFGAGTRLSVL.

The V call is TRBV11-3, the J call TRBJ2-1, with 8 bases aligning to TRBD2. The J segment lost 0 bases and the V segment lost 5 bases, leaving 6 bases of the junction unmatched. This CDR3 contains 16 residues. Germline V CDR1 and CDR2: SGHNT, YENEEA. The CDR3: CASSPSGSDSYNEQFF. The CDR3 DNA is TGTGCCAGCAGCCCAAGCGGGAGCGACTCCTACAATGAGCAGTTCTTC. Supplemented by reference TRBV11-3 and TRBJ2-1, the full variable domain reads EAGVVQSPRYKIIEKKQPVAFWCNPISGHNTLYWYLQNLGQGPELLIRYENEEAVDDSQLPKDRFSAERLKGVDSTLKIQPAELGDSAVYLCASSPSGSDSYNEQFFGPGTRLTVL.

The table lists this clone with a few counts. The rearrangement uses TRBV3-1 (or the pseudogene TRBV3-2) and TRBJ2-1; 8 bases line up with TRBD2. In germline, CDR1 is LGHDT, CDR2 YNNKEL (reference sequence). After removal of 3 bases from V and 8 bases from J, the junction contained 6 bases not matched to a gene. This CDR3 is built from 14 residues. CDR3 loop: CASSQRAGVHEQFF. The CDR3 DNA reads TGTGCCAGCAGCCAGCGAGCGGGAGTTCATGAGCAGTTCTTC.

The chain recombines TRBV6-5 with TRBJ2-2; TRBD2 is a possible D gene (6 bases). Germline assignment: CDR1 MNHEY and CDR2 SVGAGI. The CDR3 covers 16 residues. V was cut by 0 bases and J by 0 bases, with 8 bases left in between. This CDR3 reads CASSYSPGANTGELFF. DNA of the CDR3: TGTGCCAGCAGTTACTCGCCGGGGGCGAACACCGGGGAGCTGTTTTTT.

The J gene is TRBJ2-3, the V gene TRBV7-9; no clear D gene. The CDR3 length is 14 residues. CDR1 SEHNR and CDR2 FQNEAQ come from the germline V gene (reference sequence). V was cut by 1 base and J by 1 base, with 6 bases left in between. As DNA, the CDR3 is TGTGCCAGCAGCTTAGTAGCCGGCACAGATACGCAGTATTTT. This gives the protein CASSLVAGTDTQYF. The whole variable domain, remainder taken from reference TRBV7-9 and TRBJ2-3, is DTGVSQNPRHKITKRGQNVTFRCDPISEHNRLYWYRQTLGQGPEFLTYFQNEAQLEKSRLLSDRFSAERPKGSFSTLEIQRTEQGDSAMYLCASSLVAGTDTQYFGPGTRLTVL.

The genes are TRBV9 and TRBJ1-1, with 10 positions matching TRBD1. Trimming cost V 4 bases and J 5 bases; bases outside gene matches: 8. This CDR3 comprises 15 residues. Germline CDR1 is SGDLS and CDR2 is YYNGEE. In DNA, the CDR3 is TGTGCCAGCAGCCCCCGACAGGGGGCTTCTACTGAAGCTTTCTTT. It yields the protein CASSPRQGASTEAFF. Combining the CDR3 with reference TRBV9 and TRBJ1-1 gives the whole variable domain DSGVTQTPKHLITATGQRVTLRCSPRSGDLSVYWYQQSLDQGLQFLIQYYNGEERAKGNILERFSAQQFPDLHSELNLSSLELGDSALYFCASSPRQGASTEAFFGQGTRLTVV.

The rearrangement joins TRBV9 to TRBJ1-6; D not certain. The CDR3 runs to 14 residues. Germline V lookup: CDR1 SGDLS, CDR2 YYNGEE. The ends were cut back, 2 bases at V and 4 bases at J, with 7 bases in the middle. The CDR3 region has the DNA TGTGCCAGCAGCGTCGGACTTTATAATTCACCCCTCCACTTT. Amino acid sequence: CASSVGLYNSPLHF.

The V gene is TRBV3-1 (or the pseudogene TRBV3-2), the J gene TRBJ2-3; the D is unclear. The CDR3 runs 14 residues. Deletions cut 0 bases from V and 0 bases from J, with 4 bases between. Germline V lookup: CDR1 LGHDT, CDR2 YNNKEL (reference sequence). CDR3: CASSQDTSTDTQYF. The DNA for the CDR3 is TGTGCCAGCAGCCAAGATACTAGCACAGATACGCAGTATTTT.

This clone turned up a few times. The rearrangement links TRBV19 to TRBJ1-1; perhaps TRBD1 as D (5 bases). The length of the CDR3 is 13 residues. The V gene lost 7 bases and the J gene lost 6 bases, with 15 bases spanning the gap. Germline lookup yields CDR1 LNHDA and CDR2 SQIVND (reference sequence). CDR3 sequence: CASNPATRAEAFF. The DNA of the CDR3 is TGTGCCAGTAACCCCGCGACCAGGGCTGAAGCTTTCTTT.

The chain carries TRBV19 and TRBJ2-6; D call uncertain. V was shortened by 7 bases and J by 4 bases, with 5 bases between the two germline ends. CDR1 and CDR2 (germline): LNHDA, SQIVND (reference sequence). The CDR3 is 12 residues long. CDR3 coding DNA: TGTGCCAGTACCCCGGGGGCCAACGTCCTGACTTTC. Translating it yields CASTPGANVLTF. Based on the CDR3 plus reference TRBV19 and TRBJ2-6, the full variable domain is DGGITQSPKYLFRKEGQNVTLSCEQNLNHDAMYWYRQDPGQGLRLIYYSQIVNDFQKGDIAEGYSVSREKKESFPLTVTSAQKNPTAFYLCASTPGANVLTFGAGSRLTVL.